This is a list of T cell receptor beta chains from one sample in a study of blood T cells in healthy people across ages. TCRdb used MiXCR to reprocess the 5' RACE reads, holding one entry per CDR3 protein. The sample holds roughly 1.6 million distinct CDR3 sequences, about 35% seen once. Sequencing was done on a sample of blood. These receptors were taken from a woman in her twenties or thirties in good health. CDR3s include the opening cysteine and the closing phenylalanine or tryptophan. The order of the fields is V gene, clone size, D gene, J gene, CDR3 protein, CDR3 DNA. D genes are given only for firm matches. A clone size is listed for some rows: how often the clone was seen (once, few, many), or a class if it is expanded.

TRBV14	.	.	TRBJ2-3	CASSPFFPDTQYF	TGTGCCAGTAGCCCTTTTTTTCCAGATACGCAGTATTTT
TRBV29-1	few	.	TRBJ2-7	CSVIEQGDYEQYF	TGCAGCGTTATTGAGCAGGGCGACTACGAGCAGTACTTC
TRBV27	many	TRBD2	TRBJ2-1	CASSLWYETSGRGYNEQFF	TGTGCCAGCAGTTTATGGTATGAGACTAGCGGGAGGGGTTACAATGAGCAGTTCTTC
TRBV28	once	TRBD2	TRBJ2-7	CAGSGLVGVHEQYF	TGTGCCGGCAGCGGACTAGTGGGAGTCCACGAGCAGTACTTC
TRBV28	.	.	TRBJ2-5	CASSLWPRRGRETQYF	TGTGCCAGCAGTTTATGGCCCCGGAGGGGGCGGGAGACCCAGTACTTC
TRBV24-1	few	TRBD2	TRBJ2-1	CATSDSLAGGPPHNEQFF	TGTGCCACCAGTGACTCACTAGCGGGAGGGCCCCCTCACAATGAGCAGTTCTTC
TRBV15	.	.	TRBJ2-7	CATSGINRTPYEQYF	TGTGCCACCAGCGGAATAAATAGGACTCCCTACGAGCAGTACTTC
TRBV6-6	many	.	TRBJ1-5	CASSYPPGEPQHF	TGTGCCAGCAGTTACCCCCCTGGGGAGCCCCAGCATTTT
TRBV5-8	once	TRBD2	TRBJ2-1	CASSFAAGGRNEQFF	TGTGCCAGCAGCTTCGCCGCGGGGGGTAGGAATGAGCAGTTCTTC
TRBV28	.	TRBD2	TRBJ2-3	CASSLSSGRVDTQYF	TGTGCCAGCAGTCTCAGTAGCGGGAGGGTAGATACGCAGTATTTT
TRBV7-9	few	TRBD2	TRBJ2-5	CASSFGLAGVRYQETQYF	TGTGCCAGCAGCTTCGGACTAGCGGGGGTTAGGTACCAAGAGACCCAGTACTTC
TRBV10-2	.	.	TRBJ1-5	CASRGPDQPQHF	TGCGCCAGCAGGGGGCCGGATCAGCCCCAGCATTTT
TRBV6-6	.	.	TRBJ1-1	CASSGTGFSGTEAFF	TGTGCCAGCAGTGGAACAGGGTTCAGTGGCACTGAAGCTTTCTTT
TRBV2	.	TRBD1	TRBJ1-2	CASSVLIGGQGSRYGYTF	TGTGCCAGCAGTGTATTAATAGGAGGACAGGGGAGTAGGTATGGCTACACCTTC
TRBV12-3/TRBV12-4	few	.	TRBJ1-1	CASSIGLLNTEAFF	TGTGCCAGCAGTATCGGACTCTTGAACACTGAAGCTTTCTTT
TRBV3-1	.	.	TRBJ2-7	CASSPRSSSYEQYF	TGTGCCAGCAGTCCCCGCTCGAGCTCCTACGAGCAGTACTTC
TRBV11-2	.	.	TRBJ2-2	CVSSLGNGELFF	TGTGTCAGCAGCTTAGGGAACGGGGAGCTGTTTTTT
TRBV6-1	.	TRBD1	TRBJ2-5	CASSSPTGGRFETQYF	TGTGCCAGCAGTAGCCCGACAGGGGGCCGGTTTGAGACCCAGTACTTC
TRBV5-1	many	.	TRBJ2-1	CASSLGQDKGYNEQFF	TGCGCCAGCAGCTTGGGACAGGACAAAGGCTACAATGAGCAGTTCTTC
TRBV2	.	.	TRBJ2-3	CASSEGEGSTQYF	TGTGCCAGCAGTGAAGGTGAGGGGAGTACGCAGTATTTT
TRBV4-2	many	TRBD1	TRBJ2-1	CASSQDLGTGHNEQFF	TGTGCCAGCAGCCAAGATCTGGGGACAGGGCACAATGAGCAGTTCTTC
TRBV4-1	.	TRBD2	TRBJ2-1	CASSQARPGLAEFF	TGCGCCAGCAGCCAAGCAAGACCGGGACTAGCCGAGTTCTTC
TRBV9	.	.	TRBJ2-5	CASSASPGISPGETQYF	TGTGCCAGCAGCGCCTCCCCCGGGATCTCCCCCGGAGAGACCCAGTACTTC
TRBV19	few	.	TRBJ2-7	CASSIGTALSYEQYF	TGTGCCAGTAGTATAGGTACAGCCCTCTCCTACGAGCAGTACTTC
TRBV30	.	.	TRBJ1-1	CAWIPDTEAFF	TGTGCCTGGATTCCGGACACTGAAGCTTTCTTT
TRBV5-1	.	TRBD2	TRBJ2-1	CASSLWRLAELVPIYEQFF	TGCGCCAGCAGCTTGTGGCGTCTAGCGGAGCTTGTTCCGATATATGAGCAGTTCTTC
TRBV6-5	many	TRBD2	TRBJ2-7	CASSYGGDSYEQYF	TGTGCCAGCAGTTACGGGGGGGACTCCTACGAGCAGTACTTC
TRBV15	.	.	TRBJ1-4	CATSGGGLNEKLFF	TGTGCCACCAGCGGAGGAGGACTCAATGAAAAACTGTTTTTT
TRBV6-2/TRBV6-3	.	TRBD1	TRBJ2-3	CASSYEDRVRTDTQYF	TGTGCCAGCAGTTACGAGGACAGGGTTAGGACAGATACGCAGTATTTT